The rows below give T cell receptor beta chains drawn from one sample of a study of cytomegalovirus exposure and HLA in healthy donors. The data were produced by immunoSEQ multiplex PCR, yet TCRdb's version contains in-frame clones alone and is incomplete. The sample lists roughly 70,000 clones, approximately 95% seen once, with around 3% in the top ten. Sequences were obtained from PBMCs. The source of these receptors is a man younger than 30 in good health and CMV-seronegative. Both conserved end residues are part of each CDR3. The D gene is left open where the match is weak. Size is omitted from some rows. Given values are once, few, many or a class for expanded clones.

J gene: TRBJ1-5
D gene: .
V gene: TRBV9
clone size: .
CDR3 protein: CASSAGGNQPQHF
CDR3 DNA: TGTGCCAGCAGCGCCGGGGGCAATCAGCCCCAGCATTTT

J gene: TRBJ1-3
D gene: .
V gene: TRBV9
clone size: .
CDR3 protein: CASSVETGWTGNTIYF
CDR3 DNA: TGTGCCAGCAGCGTAGAAACAGGATGGACTGGAAACACCATATATTTT

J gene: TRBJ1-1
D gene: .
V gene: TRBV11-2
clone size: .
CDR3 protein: CASSTPGGVSTEAFF
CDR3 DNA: TGTGCCAGCAGCACCCCCGGGGGAGTGAGTACTGAAGCTTTCTTT

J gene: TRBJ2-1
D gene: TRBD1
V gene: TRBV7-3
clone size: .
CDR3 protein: CASSRQGINEQFF
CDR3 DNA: TGTGCCAGCAGCCGACAGGGGATCAATGAGCAGTTCTTC

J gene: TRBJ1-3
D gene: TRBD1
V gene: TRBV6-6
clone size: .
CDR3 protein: CASSLPGQAGNTIYF
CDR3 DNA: TGTGCCAGCAGTCTGCCAGGACAGGCTGGAAACACCATATATTTT

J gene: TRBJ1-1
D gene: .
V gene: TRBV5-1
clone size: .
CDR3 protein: CASSLGQSNTEAFF
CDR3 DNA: TGCGCCAGCAGCTTGGGCCAGTCGAACACTGAAGCTTTCTTT

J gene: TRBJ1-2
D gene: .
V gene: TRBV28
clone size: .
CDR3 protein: CATRGAETYGYTF
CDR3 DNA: TGTGCCACCCGGGGGGCAGAAACGTATGGCTACACCTTC

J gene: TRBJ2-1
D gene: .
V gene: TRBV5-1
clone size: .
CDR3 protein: CASAQAGEGHNEQFF
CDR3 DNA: TGCGCCAGCGCCCAGGCGGGCGAGGGCCACAATGAGCAGTTCTTC

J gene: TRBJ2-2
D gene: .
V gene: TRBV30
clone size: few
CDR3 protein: CAWSVLRGRGLNTGELFF
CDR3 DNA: TGTGCCTGGAGTGTACTTCGGGGGCGGGGGCTCAACACCGGGGAGCTGTTTTTT

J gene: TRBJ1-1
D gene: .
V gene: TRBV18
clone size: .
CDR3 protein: CASSPGSGTEAFF
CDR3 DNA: TGTGCCAGCTCACCAGGATCGGGTACTGAAGCTTTCTTT

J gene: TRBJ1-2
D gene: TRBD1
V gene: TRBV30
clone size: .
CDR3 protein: CAWISGQVHGYTF
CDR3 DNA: TGTGCCTGGATCTCAGGACAGGTTCATGGCTACACCTTC

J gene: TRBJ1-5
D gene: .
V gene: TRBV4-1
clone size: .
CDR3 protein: CASSQVQGSNQPQHF
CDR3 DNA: TGCGCCAGCAGCCAAGTTCAGGGTAGCAATCAGCCCCAGCATTTT

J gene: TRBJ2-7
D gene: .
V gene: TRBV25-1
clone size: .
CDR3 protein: CASSAGNEQYF
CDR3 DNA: TGTGCCAGCAGTGCAGGGAACGAGCAGTACTTC

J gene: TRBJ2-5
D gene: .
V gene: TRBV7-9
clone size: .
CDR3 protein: CASSTDQAHQETQYF
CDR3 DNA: TGTGCCAGCAGCACAGACCAGGCTCACCAAGAGACCCAGTACTTC

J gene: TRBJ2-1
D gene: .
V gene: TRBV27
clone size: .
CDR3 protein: CASSLTARSYNEQFF
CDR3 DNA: TGTGCCAGCAGTTTGACAGCCCGCTCCTACAATGAGCAGTTCTTC

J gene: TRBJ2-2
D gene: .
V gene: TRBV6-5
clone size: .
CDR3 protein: CASSRATSLTGELFF
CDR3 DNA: TGTGCCAGCAGCCGGGCGACTAGTTTAACCGGGGAGCTGTTTTTT

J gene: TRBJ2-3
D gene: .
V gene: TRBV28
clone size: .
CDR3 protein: CASSIQTRTDTQYF
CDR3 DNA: TGTGCCAGCAGTATACAGACCCGCACAGATACGCAGTATTTT

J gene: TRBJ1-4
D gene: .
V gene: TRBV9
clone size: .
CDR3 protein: CASSPTQEPLGKLFF
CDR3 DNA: TGTGCCAGCTCGCCTACCCAGGAACCACTGGGAAAACTGTTTTTT

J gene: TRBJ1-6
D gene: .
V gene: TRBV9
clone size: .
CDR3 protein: CASSVVGRDNSPLHF
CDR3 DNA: TGTGCCAGCAGCGTAGTAGGGAGAGATAATTCACCCCTCCACTTT

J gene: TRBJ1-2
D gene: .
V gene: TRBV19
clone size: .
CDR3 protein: CASIQQGSGYGYTF
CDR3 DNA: TGTGCCAGTATCCAACAGGGTTCGGGCTATGGCTACACCTTC

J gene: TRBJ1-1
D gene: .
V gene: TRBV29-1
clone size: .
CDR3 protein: CSVVGSKEGNAEAFF
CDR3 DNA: TGCAGCGTTGTCGGGTCGAAAGAGGGCAACGCTGAAGCTTTCTTT

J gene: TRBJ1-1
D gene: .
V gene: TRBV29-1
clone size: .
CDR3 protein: CSVGGPEAFF
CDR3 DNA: TGCAGCGTTGGGGGCCCTGAAGCTTTCTTT

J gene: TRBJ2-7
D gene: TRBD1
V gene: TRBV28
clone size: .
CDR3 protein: CASSLEPGQGLLGQYF
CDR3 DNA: TGTGCCAGCAGTCTGGAGCCGGGACAGGGGCTCCTAGGGCAGTACTTC

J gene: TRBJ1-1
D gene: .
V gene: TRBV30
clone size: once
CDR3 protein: CAWRPTGYTEAFF
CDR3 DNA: TGTGCCTGGAGGCCTACAGGGTACACTGAAGCTTTCTTT

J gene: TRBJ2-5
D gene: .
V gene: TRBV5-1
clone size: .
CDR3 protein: CASSQNTKETQYF
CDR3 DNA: TGCGCCAGCAGCCAAAACACAAAAGAGACCCAGTACTTC

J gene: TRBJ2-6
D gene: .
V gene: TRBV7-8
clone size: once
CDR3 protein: CASSPQTSGANVLTF
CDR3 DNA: TGTGCCAGCAGCCCTCAGACTTCTGGGGCCAACGTCCTGACTTTC

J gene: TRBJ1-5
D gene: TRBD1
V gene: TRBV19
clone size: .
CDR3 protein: CASTAQGGQNQPQHF
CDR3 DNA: TGTGCCAGTACCGCGCAAGGGGGACAGAATCAGCCCCAGCATTTT

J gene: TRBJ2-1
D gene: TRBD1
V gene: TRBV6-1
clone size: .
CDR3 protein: CASSALLGTGSNEQFF
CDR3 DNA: TGTGCCAGCAGTGCCCTCTTAGGGACAGGGAGCAATGAGCAGTTCTTC

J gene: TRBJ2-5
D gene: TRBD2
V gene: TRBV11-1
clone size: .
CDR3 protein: CASSRTSGGDFKETQYF
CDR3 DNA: TGTGCCAGCAGCCGGACTAGCGGGGGGGATTTTAAAGAGACCCAGTACTTC

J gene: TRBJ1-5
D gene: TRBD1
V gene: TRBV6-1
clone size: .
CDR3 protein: CASTGTGEIWQPQHF
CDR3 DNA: TGTGCCAGTACCGGGACAGGGGAGATCTGGCAGCCCCAGCATTTT

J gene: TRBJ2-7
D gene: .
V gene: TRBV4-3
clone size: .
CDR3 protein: CASSRKQGAYEQYF
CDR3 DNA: TGCGCCAGCAGCCGTAAACAGGGAGCCTACGAGCAGTACTTC

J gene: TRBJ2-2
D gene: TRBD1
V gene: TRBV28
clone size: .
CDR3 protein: CASRRQGSGELFF
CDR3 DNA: TGTGCCAGCAGACGACAGGGCTCCGGGGAGCTGTTTTTT

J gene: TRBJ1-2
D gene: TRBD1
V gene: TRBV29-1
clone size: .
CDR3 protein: CSAGTASLYGYTF
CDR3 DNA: TGCAGCGCCGGGACAGCGTCCCTCTATGGCTACACCTTC

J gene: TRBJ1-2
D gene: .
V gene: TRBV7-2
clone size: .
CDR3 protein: CASSLATGRLNYGYTF
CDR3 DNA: TGTGCCAGCAGCTTAGCAACAGGCCGCCTCAACTATGGCTACACCTTC

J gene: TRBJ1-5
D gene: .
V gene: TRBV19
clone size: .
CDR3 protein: CASNLQGIYQPQHF
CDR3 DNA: TGTGCCAGTAACCTACAGGGTATTTATCAGCCCCAGCATTTT

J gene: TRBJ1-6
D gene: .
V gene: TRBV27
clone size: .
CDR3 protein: CASSLGQVFSSPLHF
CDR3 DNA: TGTGCCAGCAGTTTAGGGCAGGTGTTCTCCAGTCCCCTCCACTTT

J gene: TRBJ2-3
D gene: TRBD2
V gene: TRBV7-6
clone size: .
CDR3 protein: CASSVLSGGPADTQYF
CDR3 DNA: TGTGCCAGCAGCGTTCTATCGGGGGGGCCGGCAGATACGCAGTATTTT